This T cell receptor beta chain was identified in a study of cytomegalovirus exposure and HLA in healthy donors. Study-level points and caveats: The authors considered a cluster of highly shared sequence variants likely to be a sequencing artifact. Among TCR sequences, most were rare, though some public TCRs appeared in many donors.

The study ran its PCR with 60 Vbeta and 13 Jbeta primers. In the original workflow: Later, some 75 million unique TCR beta chains were counted in an analysis, and some 10 million of them were shared. Data came from immunoSEQ multiplex PCR; TCRdb stores just in-frame clones and leaves some out. V and J calls and clone size are given by that table; D and trimming were obtained from the DNA. Among 200,000 to 300,000 clones listed, about 85% were seen once. Details on this clone: Its antigen is undetermined.

The CDR3 runs to 15 residues. Germline V gives CDR1 MNHEY, CDR2 SVGAGI. After removal of 1 base from V and 2 bases from J, the junction contained 4 bases not matched to a gene. The J gene is TRBJ2-7, the V gene TRBV6-5; 8 positions match TRBD2. The TCR comes from a girl between 2 and 10 years old in good health and CMV-seronegative. The sequencing input was PBMCs. CDR3 protein: CASSYFLAGTYEQYF. CDR3 DNA sequence: TGTGCCAGCAGTTACTTCCTAGCGGGCACCTACGAGCAGTACTTC.